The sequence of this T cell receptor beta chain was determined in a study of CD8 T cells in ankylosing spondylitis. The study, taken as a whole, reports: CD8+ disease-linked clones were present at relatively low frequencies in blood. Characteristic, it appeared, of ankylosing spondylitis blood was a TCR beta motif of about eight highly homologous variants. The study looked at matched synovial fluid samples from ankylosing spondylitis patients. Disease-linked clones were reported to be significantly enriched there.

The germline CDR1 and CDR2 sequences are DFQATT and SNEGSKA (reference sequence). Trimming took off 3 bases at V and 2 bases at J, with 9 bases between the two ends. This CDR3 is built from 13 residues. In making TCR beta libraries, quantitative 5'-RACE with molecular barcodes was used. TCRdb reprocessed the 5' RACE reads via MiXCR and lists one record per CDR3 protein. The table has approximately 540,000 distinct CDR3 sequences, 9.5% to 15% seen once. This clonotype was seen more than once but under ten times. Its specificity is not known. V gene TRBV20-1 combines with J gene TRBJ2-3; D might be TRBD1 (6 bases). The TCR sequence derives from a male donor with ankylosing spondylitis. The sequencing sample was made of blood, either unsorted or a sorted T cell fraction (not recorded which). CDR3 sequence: CSASTGYTDTQYF. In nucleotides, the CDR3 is TGCAGTGCTAGTACAGGGTACACAGATACGCAGTATTTT.